The present TCR beta chain was sequenced within a study of CD8 T cells in ankylosing spondylitis. After removal of 2 bases from V and 7 bases from J, the junction contained 8 bases not matched to a gene. Germline-derived CDR1 and CDR2 are SGHTA and FQGNSA. CDR3 length: 15 amino acids. TCRdb used MiXCR to reprocess the 5' RACE reads, holding one entry per CDR3 protein. The sample consists of around 770,000 distinct CDR3 sequences, around 17% of them appearing once. Findings and caveats of the study: Characteristic, it appeared, of ankylosing spondylitis blood was a TCR beta motif of roughly eight highly homologous variants.

In its sample, this clonotype was seen many times. Its antigen is unidentified. The source material was blood, either unsorted or a sorted T cell fraction (not recorded which). This clonotype was sampled from a male donor with ankylosing spondylitis. The J gene is TRBJ2-1, the V gene TRBV7-2; 7 bases align to TRBD2. Here the CDR3 reads CASSLLAGVWNEQFF. DNA of the CDR3: TGTGCCAGCAGCTTACTTGCGGGAGTTTGGAATGAGCAGTTCTTC.